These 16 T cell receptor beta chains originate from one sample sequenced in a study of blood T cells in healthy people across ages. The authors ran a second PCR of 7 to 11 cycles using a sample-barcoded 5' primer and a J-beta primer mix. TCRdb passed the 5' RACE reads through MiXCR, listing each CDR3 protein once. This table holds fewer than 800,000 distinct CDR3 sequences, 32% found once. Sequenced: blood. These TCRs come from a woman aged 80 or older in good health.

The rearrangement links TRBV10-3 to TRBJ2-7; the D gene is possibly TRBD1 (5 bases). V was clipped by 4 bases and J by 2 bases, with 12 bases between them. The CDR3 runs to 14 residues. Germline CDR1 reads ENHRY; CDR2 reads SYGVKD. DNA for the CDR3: TGTGCCATCAGTGTGGGTAGGGGCACCTACGAGCAGTACTTC. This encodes CAISVGRGTYEQYF.

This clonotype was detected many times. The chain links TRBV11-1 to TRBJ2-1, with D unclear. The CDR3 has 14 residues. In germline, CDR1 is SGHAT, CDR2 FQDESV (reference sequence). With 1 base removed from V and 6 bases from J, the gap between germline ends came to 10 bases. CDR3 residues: CASSLDALRNEQFF. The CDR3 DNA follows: TGTGCCAGCAGCTTAGATGCCTTACGCAATGAGCAGTTCTTC.

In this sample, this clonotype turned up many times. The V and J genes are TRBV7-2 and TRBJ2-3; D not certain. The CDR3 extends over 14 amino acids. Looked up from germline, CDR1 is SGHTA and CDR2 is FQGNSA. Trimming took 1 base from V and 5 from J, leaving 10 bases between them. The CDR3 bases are TGTGCCAGCAGCTTAGGAGTTGAAGGAGATACGCAGTATTTT. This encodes CASSLGVEGDTQYF.

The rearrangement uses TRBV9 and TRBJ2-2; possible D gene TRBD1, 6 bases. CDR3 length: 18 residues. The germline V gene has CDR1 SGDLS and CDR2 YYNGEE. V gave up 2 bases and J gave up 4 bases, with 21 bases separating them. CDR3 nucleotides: TGTGCCAGCAGCGTTGCGACAGGCCTGGGGGTTAGCACCGGGGAGCTGTTTTTT. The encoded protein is CASSVATGLGVSTGELFF.

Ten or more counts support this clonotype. The CDR3 bases are TGCGCCAGCACGTGGGACTTATCCTACAATGAGCAGTTCTTC. Translating gives CASTWDLSYNEQFF. The chain combines TRBV5-1 with TRBJ2-1; the D gene is possibly TRBD2 (6 bases). CDR1 is SGHRS, CDR2 YFSETQ, per germline. The CDR3 is made up of 14 amino acids. Trimming shortened V by 6 bases and J by 1 base, and 11 bases separated the two germline ends.

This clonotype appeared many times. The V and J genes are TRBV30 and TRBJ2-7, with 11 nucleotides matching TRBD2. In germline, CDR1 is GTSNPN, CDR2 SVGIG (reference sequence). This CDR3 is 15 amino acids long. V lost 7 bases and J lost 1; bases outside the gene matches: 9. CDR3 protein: CALISGGGLSYEQYF. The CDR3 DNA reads TGTGCCTTGATTAGCGGGGGGGGGCTATCCTACGAGCAGTACTTC.

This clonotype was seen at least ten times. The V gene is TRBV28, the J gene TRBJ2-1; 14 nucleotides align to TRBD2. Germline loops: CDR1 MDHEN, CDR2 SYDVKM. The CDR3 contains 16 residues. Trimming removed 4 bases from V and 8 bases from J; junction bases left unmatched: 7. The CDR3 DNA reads TGTGCCAGCAGTTCCGGACTAGCGGGGGGTATGGATGAGCAGTTCTTC. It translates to CASSSGLAGGMDEQFF.

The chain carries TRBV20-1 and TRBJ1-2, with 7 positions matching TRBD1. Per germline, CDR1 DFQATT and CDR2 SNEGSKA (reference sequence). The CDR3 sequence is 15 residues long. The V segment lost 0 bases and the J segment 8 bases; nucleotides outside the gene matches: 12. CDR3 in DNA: TGCAGTGCTAGAGATAGGGGACAGCGGTGGAGGGGCTACACCTTC. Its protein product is CSARDRGQRWRGYTF.

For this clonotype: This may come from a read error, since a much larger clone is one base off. This CDR3 is CASTGRQDAGELFF. Here the CDR3 DNA reads TGTGCCAGCACGGGAAGACAGGACGCCGGGGAGCTGTTTTTT. The chain has TRBV6-1 and TRBJ2-2; TRBD1 might be the D (6 bases). The V end was cut by 7 bases, the J end by 6 bases, with 15 bases between. Germline V gene data show CDR1 as MNHNS and CDR2 as SASEGT. The CDR3 is made up of 14 amino acids.

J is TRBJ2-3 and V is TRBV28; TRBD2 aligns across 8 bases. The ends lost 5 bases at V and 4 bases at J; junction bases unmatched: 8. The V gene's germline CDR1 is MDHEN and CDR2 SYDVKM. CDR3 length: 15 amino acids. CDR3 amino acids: CASSAAGTSADTQYF. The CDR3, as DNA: TGTGCCAGCAGTGCAGCCGGGACTAGTGCAGATACGCAGTATTTT.

CDR3 DNA: TGTGCCAGCAGTTTGGGACAGGGGGCGCGTGCCAAAAACATTCAGTACTTC. It yields the protein CASSLGQGARAKNIQYF. The rearrangement uses TRBV28 and TRBJ2-4; 12 positions match TRBD1. Germline CDR1 and CDR2: MDHEN and SYDVKM. This CDR3 is 17 amino acids long. V trimming: 3 bases; J trimming: 1 base; junction bases outside the gene matches: 4. The whole variable domain, filled in from reference TRBV28 and TRBJ2-4, reads DVKVTQSSRYLVKRTGEKVFLECVQDMDHENMFWYRQDPGLGLRLIYFSYDVKMKEKGDIPEGYSVSREKKERFSLILESASTNQTSMYLCASSLGQGARAKNIQYFGAGTRLSVL.

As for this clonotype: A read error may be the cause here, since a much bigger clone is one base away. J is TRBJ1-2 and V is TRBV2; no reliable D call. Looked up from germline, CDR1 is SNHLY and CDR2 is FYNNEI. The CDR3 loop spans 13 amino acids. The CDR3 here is CASTGMLNYGYIF. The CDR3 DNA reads TGTGCCAGCACCGGGATGTTAAACTATGGCTACATCTTC. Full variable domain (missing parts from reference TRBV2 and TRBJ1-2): EPEVTQTPSHQVTQMGQEVILRCVPISNHLYFYWYRQILGQKVEFLVSFYNNEISEKSEIFDDQFSVERPDGSNFTLKIRSTKLEDSAMYFCASTGMLNYGYIFGSGTRLTVV.

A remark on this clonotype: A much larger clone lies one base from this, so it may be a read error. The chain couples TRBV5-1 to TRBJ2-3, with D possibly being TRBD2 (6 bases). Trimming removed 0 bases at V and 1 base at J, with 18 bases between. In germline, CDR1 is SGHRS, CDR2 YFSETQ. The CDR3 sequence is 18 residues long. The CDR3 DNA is TGCGCCAGCAGCTTGGATGGACGGGGGTTTGGAGGCACAGATACGCAGTATTTT. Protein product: CASSLDGRGFGGTDTQYF.

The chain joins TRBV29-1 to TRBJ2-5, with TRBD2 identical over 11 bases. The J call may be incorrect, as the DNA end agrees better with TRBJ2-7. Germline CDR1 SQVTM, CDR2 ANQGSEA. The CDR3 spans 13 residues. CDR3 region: CSVEGLADYEQYF. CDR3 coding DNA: TGCAGCGTCGAGGGACTAGCGGACTACGAGCAGTACTTC.

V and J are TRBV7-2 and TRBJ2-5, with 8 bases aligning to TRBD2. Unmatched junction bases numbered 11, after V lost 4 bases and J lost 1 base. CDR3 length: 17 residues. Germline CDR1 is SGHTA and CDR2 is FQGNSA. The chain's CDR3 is CASSSHGRGASQETQYF. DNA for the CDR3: TGTGCCAGCAGCTCCCATGGGCGGGGGGCCTCCCAAGAGACCCAGTACTTC.

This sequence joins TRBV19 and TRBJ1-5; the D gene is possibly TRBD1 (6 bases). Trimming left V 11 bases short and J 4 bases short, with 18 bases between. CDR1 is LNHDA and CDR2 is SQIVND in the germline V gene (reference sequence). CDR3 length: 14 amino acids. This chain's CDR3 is CASEAGGPNQPQHF. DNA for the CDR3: TGTGCCTCCGAAGCGGGGGGCCCAAATCAGCCCCAGCATTTT. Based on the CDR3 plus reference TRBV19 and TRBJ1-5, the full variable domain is DGGITQSPKYLFRKEGQNVTLSCEQNLNHDAMYWYRQDPGQGLRLIYYSQIVNDFQKGDIAEGYSVSREKKESFPLTVTSAQKNPTAFYLCASEAGGPNQPQHFGDGTRLSIL.